Below, 9 T cell receptor beta chains from the same sample are listed, as sequenced in a study of Ad26.COV2.S vaccination and SARS-CoV-2 variants. Treatment denoted: around 19 received Ad26.COV2.S at low or high dose, single or two shots; roughly five received placebo; per-sample allocation not given. Specimens were obtained on day 63 following the first vaccine or placebo injection. The protocol was immunoSEQ multiplex PCR, while the TCRdb copy is restricted to in-frame clones and leaves out a portion. The table includes hundreds of thousands of clones, 75% to 90% detected once. The sample consisted of peripheral blood, taken in a trial of Ad26.COV2.S vaccine versus placebo. Receptor source: a person between 18 and 60 years old who received the Ad26.COV2.S COVID-19 vaccine or a placebo.

A few counts support this clone. The chain joins TRBV7-8 to TRBJ2-1; D possibly corresponds to TRBD1 (5 bases). V dropped 2 bases and J dropped 6 bases, with 11 bases sitting between them. This CDR3 region has 14 residues. Germline CDR1 SGHVS, CDR2 FQNEAQ. The CDR3 here is CASSLRGILNEQFF. CDR3 sequence (DNA): TGTGCCAGCAGCTTAAGGGGAATTCTCAATGAGCAGTTCTTC.

The chain employs TRBV6-2 or TRBV6-3 and TRBJ1-2; unclear D gene. Germline loops: CDR1 MNHEY, CDR2 SVGEGT. The CDR3 is made up of 18 amino acids. V lost 2 bases, J lost 4 bases, and 23 bases lay in between. CDR3 bases: TGTGCCAGCAGTTACGCGGCGGGTAGGCCCCAAGCCCGCTATGGCTACACCTTC. It codes for CASSYAAGRPQARYGYTF.

The chain recombines TRBV6-5 with TRBJ2-3; D is perhaps TRBD2 (5 bases). The CDR3 covers 14 residues. V dropped 7 bases and J dropped 1 base, with 12 bases sitting between them. Germline-derived CDR1 and CDR2 are MNHEY and SVGAGI. The CDR3 sequence: CASKRTWRTDTQYF. Written as DNA, the CDR3 is TGTGCCAGCAAGCGGACTTGGCGCACAGATACGCAGTATTTT.

The chain joins TRBV7-2 to TRBJ1-5; D unclear. V gave up 6 bases and J gave up 0 bases, with 3 bases separating them. In germline, CDR1 is SGHTA, CDR2 FQGNSA. The CDR3 runs 12 residues. CDR3 in amino acids: CASRDSNQPQHF. The CDR3 nucleotides read TGTGCCAGCAGGGATAGCAATCAGCCCCAGCATTTT.

The chain employs TRBV19 and TRBJ1-2; perhaps TRBD1 as D (6 bases). V was pared by 7 bases and J by 3 bases, with 15 bases between. The CDR3 runs 14 residues. Germline-derived CDR1 and CDR2 are LNHDA and SQIVND (reference sequence). CDR3 protein: CASTLQGTDYGYTF. The CDR3 bases are TGTGCCAGTACCTTACAGGGTACGGACTATGGCTACACCTTC.

The chain couples TRBV14 to TRBJ1-2; possible D gene TRBD1, 6 bases. V was cut by 6 bases and J by 8 bases, with 16 bases left in between. CDR1 SGHDN and CDR2 FVKESK come from the germline V gene. The CDR3 is 13 amino acids. CDR3 sequence reads: CASSQQGFRGYTF. Written as DNA, the CDR3 is TGTGCCAGCAGTCAACAGGGTTTTCGAGGCTACACCTTC.

The chain carries TRBV6-5 and TRBJ1-5, with D tentatively TRBD1 (5 bases). Germline V gives CDR1 MNHEY, CDR2 SVGAGI. Trimming pared 6 bases from V and 4 bases from J, leaving 13 bases between. The CDR3 is 14 amino acids. The CDR3 nucleotides are TGTGCCAGCAGCCCCGGGACTCGAAATCAGCCCCAGCATTTT. This gives the protein CASSPGTRNQPQHF.

J is TRBJ2-3 and V is TRBV5-6; D gene uncertain. The length of the CDR3 is 13 residues. With 6 bases removed from V and 4 bases from J, the gap between germline ends came to 12 bases. Germline CDR1 is SGHDT and CDR2 is YYEEEE. The CDR3 sequence: CASMSGWPDTQYF. CDR3 bases: TGTGCCAGCATGTCCGGGTGGCCAGATACGCAGTATTTT.

The chain couples TRBV28 to TRBJ2-7; 8 bases map to TRBD1. This CDR3 comprises 12 residues. CDR1 is MDHEN and CDR2 is SYDVKM in the germline V gene. J lost 10 bases, V lost 4 bases, and 6 bases had no gene match. CDR3 amino acids: CASSYLDRGQYF. The CDR3 nucleotides are TGTGCCAGCAGTTACTTAGACAGGGGACAGTACTTC.